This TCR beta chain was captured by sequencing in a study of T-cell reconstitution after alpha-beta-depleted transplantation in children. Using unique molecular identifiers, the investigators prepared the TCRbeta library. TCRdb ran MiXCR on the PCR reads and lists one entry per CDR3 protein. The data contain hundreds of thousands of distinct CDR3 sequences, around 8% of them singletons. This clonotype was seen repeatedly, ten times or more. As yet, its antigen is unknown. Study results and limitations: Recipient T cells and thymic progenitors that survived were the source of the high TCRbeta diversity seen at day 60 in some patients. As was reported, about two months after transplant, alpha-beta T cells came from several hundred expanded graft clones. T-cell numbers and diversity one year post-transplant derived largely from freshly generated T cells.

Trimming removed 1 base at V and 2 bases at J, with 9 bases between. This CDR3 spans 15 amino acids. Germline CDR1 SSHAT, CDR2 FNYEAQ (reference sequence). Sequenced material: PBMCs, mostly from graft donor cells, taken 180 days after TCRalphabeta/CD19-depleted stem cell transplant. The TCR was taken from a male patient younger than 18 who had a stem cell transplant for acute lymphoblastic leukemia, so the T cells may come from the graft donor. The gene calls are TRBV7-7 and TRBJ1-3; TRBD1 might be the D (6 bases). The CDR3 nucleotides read TGTGCCAGCAGCTTAGACCAGGGGACTGGAAACACCATATATTTT. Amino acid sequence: CASSLDQGTGNTIYF.